This T cell receptor (beta chain) was found in a study of neurological immune-mediated disorders. TCRdb re-called the 5' RACE reads through MiXCR, storing one row per CDR3 protein. Of 75,000 to 95,000 distinct CDR3 sequences listed, approximately 17% were seen once; the top ten hold just over 15%. At least ten counts were recorded for this clonotype. Source material: PBMCs. The receptor was derived from a woman between 35 and 50 years old in good health.

The CDR3 bases are TGCAGTGCCAGGAGGGGTGTCGCAGATACGCAGTATTTT. Its protein is CSARRGVADTQYF. The rearrangement uses TRBV20-1 and TRBJ2-3; tentative D call: TRBD2 (6 bases). The germline V and J ends were trimmed by 6 bases and 4 bases, with 14 bases remaining between them. The length of the CDR3 is 13 residues. CDR1 and CDR2 from the germline V gene are DFQATT and SNEGSKA (reference sequence).